A selection of T cell receptor beta chains follows, all from one sample in a study of blood T cell repertoires in COVID-19. Using immunoSEQ multiplex PCR, the repertoire was profiled, and TCRdb retains in-frame clones only, with some absent. This table holds under 200,000 clones, more than 75% found once. The specimen was peripheral blood. These receptors were collected from a man aged 40-49 years with active or convalescent COVID-19. CDR3s include the opening cysteine and the closing phenylalanine or tryptophan. D genes are given only for firm matches. Expanded clones get a size class; other rows say once, few or many, or leave the size out.

v_gene	len	d_gene	abundance	j_gene	CDR3nt	CDR3aa
TRBV6-6	15	NA	NA	TRBJ1-2	TGTGCCAGCAGTTACTCCTACGATTCGGACTATGGCTACACCTTC	CASSYSYDSDYGYTF
TRBV14	15	NA	NA	TRBJ1-1	TGTGCCAGCAGCCAAATTCGGACAATTGGCACTGAAGCTTTCTTT	CASSQIRTIGTEAFF
TRBV9	14	NA	NA	TRBJ1-2	TGTGCCAGCAGCGAGAAGGCAGGGCTTTATGGCTACACCTTC	CASSEKAGLYGYTF
TRBV7-2	15	NA	once	TRBJ2-7	TGTGCCAGCAGCTTATCGGGGAGTACCACCTACGAGCAGTACTTC	CASSLSGSTTYEQYF
TRBV29-1	14	NA	NA	TRBJ1-5	TGCAGCGTTGAATGGGGGGGAACTGACCAGCCCCAGCATTTT	CSVEWGGTDQPQHF
TRBV18	16	TRBD1	NA	TRBJ1-1	TGTGCCAGCTCACGGGACAGGGGCGTGAAATACACTGAAGCTTTCTTT	CASSRDRGVKYTEAFF
TRBV10-3	13	TRBD1	NA	TRBJ2-1	TGTGCCATCAGGGGACAGGGTGTAGGTGAGCAGTTCTTC	CAIRGQGVGEQFF
TRBV6-5	14	TRBD1	NA	TRBJ2-2	TGTGCCAGCAGTAGGACAGGGAACACCGGGGAGCTGTTTTTT	CASSRTGNTGELFF
TRBV18	12	TRBD2	NA	TRBJ2-7	TGTGCCAGCTCACCCGGGACTAACGAGCAGTACTTC	CASSPGTNEQYF
TRBV5-1	14	NA	NA	TRBJ2-7	TGCGCCAGCAGCTTGATAGACACCTCCTACGAGCAGTACTTC	CASSLIDTSYEQYF
TRBV19	15	NA	NA	TRBJ1-5	TGTGCCAGTAGTGACCGACAGATTAAGAATCAGCCCCAGCATTTT	CASSDRQIKNQPQHF
TRBV28	14	NA	NA	TRBJ1-2	TGTGCCAGCCTAACCCAGGCCGCTAACTATGGCTACACCTTC	CASLTQAANYGYTF
TRBV19	17	TRBD2	NA	TRBJ2-2	TGTGCCAGTAGTATAGCCGGACTAGCGGGACCCACCGGGGAGCTGTTTTTT	CASSIAGLAGPTGELFF
TRBV2	18	TRBD2	NA	TRBJ2-3	TGTGCCAGCAGTTTGGTACCGGGACTAGCGGGGAGTGGAGATACGCAGTATTTT	CASSLVPGLAGSGDTQYF
TRBV11-2	13	TRBD2	NA	TRBJ2-1	TGTGCCAGCAGCTTTTGGACTAGCCCCTTGCTGGTCTTC	CASSFWTSPLLVF
TRBV7-2	15	NA	NA	TRBJ1-5	TGTGCCAGCAGCTCTGCACCTGCAGGTCGTCAGCCCCAGCATTTT	CASSSAPAGRQPQHF
TRBV2	15	TRBD2	NA	TRBJ2-7	TGTGCCAGCAGTCTTCTAGCGGGAGCGGGGGGCGAGCAGTACTTC	CASSLLAGAGGEQYF
TRBV4-2	15	NA	NA	TRBJ1-2	TGTGCCAGCAGCCAAGATCGCCAGGCGAACTATGGCTACACCTTC	CASSQDRQANYGYTF
TRBV19	16	TRBD2	NA	TRBJ2-3	TGTGCCAGTAGTCGCACTAGCGGGGGGGGGACAGATACGCAGTATTTT	CASSRTSGGGTDTQYF
TRBV5-1	18	TRBD1	NA	TRBJ2-3	TGCGCCAGCAGCTTGGAGCCCGGGACAGGGGGAAACACAGATACGCAGTATTTT	CASSLEPGTGGNTDTQYF
TRBV6-5	14	NA	NA	TRBJ2-2	TGTGCCAGCAGTTACGGCAGGGGCACCGGGGAGCTGTTTTTT	CASSYGRGTGELFF
TRBV28	15	NA	NA	TRBJ2-7	TGTGCCAGCAATATTCCGGGACTCGCTAAAGACGAGCAGTACTTC	CASNIPGLAKDEQYF
TRBV19	18	TRBD2	NA	TRBJ2-1	TGTGCCAGTAGTATACGGACTAGCGGACTTAGCTCCTACAATGAGCAGTTCTTC	CASSIRTSGLSSYNEQFF
TRBV24-1	17	TRBD2	NA	TRBJ2-1	TGTGCCACCAGCTCCCCCAGGGCTAGCGGTTCCTACAATGAGCAGTTCTTC	CATSSPRASGSYNEQFF
TRBV9	16	NA	NA	TRBJ2-3	TGTGCCAGCAGCGTAGAGATTGGCCTCAGCACAGATACGCAGTATTTT	CASSVEIGLSTDTQYF
TRBV6-2/TRBV6-3	14	NA	NA	TRBJ2-7	TGTGCCAGCAGTCCGAGTCGGGTGGGCTACGAGCAGTACTTC	CASSPSRVGYEQYF
TRBV4-1	16	TRBD2	NA	TRBJ2-1	TGCGCCAGCAGCCAAGAGGCGGGAGGGGGCTACAATGAGCAGTTCTTC	CASSQEAGGGYNEQFF
TRBV19	14	TRBD1	NA	TRBJ1-4	TGTGCCAGTAGGTACAGGGGGCGATATGAAAAACTGTTTTTT	CASRYRGRYEKLFF
TRBV6-5	14	TRBD2	NA	TRBJ2-1	TGTGCCAGCAGGTTCGCGGGAGGTTTCAATGAGCAGTTCTTC	CASRFAGGFNEQFF
TRBV29-1	14	NA	once	TRBJ2-2	TGCAGCGTTGACAAGACAGGGAACACCGGGGAGCTGTTTTTT	CSVDKTGNTGELFF
TRBV18	14	NA	NA	TRBJ2-1	TGTGCCAGCTCACCGGAGGGTTGGAACAATGAGCAGTTCTTC	CASSPEGWNNEQFF
TRBV19	12	TRBD1	NA	TRBJ1-2	TGTGCCAGTAGACTACAGGGGTATGGCTACACCTTC	CASRLQGYGYTF
TRBV4-1	15	NA	once	TRBJ1-1	TGCGCCAGCAGCCAAGTCAGGTACATGAACACTGAAGCTTTCTTT	CASSQVRYMNTEAFF
TRBV5-1	14	TRBD1	NA	TRBJ2-1	TGCGCCAGCAGCTCGACAGGGGGCAGGAATGAGCAGTTCTTC	CASSSTGGRNEQFF
TRBV18	15	NA	NA	TRBJ1-1	TGTGCCAGCTCACCACCGGCGGGACTGTACACTGAAGCTTTCTTT	CASSPPAGLYTEAFF
TRBV9	14	TRBD1	NA	TRBJ2-3	TGTGCCAGCAGCATCCACAGGGGGCAAGATACGCAGTATTTT	CASSIHRGQDTQYF
TRBV7-2	15	NA	NA	TRBJ1-1	TGTGCCAGCAGCTGGTCCAACACCCCCGGGACTGAAGCTTTCTTT	CASSWSNTPGTEAFF
TRBV3-1/TRBV3-2	15	NA	few	TRBJ1-4	TGTGCCAGCAGCCCCGAACAGAGTCCCCTTGAAAAACTGTTTTTT	CASSPEQSPLEKLFF
TRBV27	14	NA	NA	TRBJ2-5	TGTGCCAGCAGGCGAACAGGGATACAAGAGACCCAGTACTTC	CASRRTGIQETQYF
TRBV12-3/TRBV12-4	11	NA	NA	TRBJ1-2	TGTGCCACCAACCGGGGGACTGGCTACACCTTC	CATNRGTGYTF
TRBV11-2	17	TRBD1	NA	TRBJ2-1	TGTGCCAGCAGCTCAATCCAGGGACAGGGGGCCTACAATGAGCAGTTCTTC	CASSSIQGQGAYNEQFF
TRBV7-9	15	TRBD1	NA	TRBJ1-2	TGTGCCAGCAGCACAGACAGGGCCCATCGGCGTGGCTACACCTTC	CASSTDRAHRRGYTF
TRBV5-5	15	NA	NA	TRBJ1-5	TGTGCCAGCAGCTTGGAAGGGGTAGGCAATCAGCCCCAGCATTTT	CASSLEGVGNQPQHF
TRBV7-9	14	NA	NA	TRBJ1-1	TGTGCCAGCAGCTTACAGGGGAAGCACACTGAAGCCTTCTTT	CASSLQGKHTEAFF
TRBV30	12	NA	few	TRBJ1-2	TGTGCCTGGAAAGCGAGATATGTTGGCTACACCTTC	CAWKARYVGYTF
TRBV6-1	17	NA	NA	TRBJ1-3	TGTGCCAGCAGTGAAGTCTGGGACTCTCGCTCTGGAAACACCATATATTTT	CASSEVWDSRSGNTIYF
TRBV6-5	13	NA	NA	TRBJ1-2	TGTGCCAGCAGTCGACAGACCAACTATGGCTACACCTTC	CASSRQTNYGYTF
TRBV11-3	16	TRBD1	NA	TRBJ1-1	TGTGCCAGCAGCTTGGGACAGGGGGTACCGAACACTGAAGCTTTCTTT	CASSLGQGVPNTEAFF
TRBV7-2	15	TRBD1	NA	TRBJ1-1	TGTGCCAGCAGCTTAGCGGGACAGGGGACCGCTGAAGCTTTCTTT	CASSLAGQGTAEAFF